This T cell receptor beta chain was identified in a study of technical replicates of blood from several donors. CDR3 length equals 17 residues. CDR1 is LNHDA, CDR2 SQIVND, per germline (reference sequence). The ends lost 3 bases at V and 3 bases at J; junction bases unmatched: 9. Produced via immunoSEQ multiplex PCR; TCRdb's table is partial and in-frame only. The table includes tens of thousands of clones, 95% detected once. This TCR derives from a human donor in good health. The source material was T cells isolated from PBMCs. The chain links TRBV19 to TRBJ2-2; 8 bases are shared with TRBD2. DNA of the CDR3: TGTGCCAGTAGTATCCGAAAATCGGGAGGGGACACCGGGGAGCTGTTTTTT. The encoded protein is CASSIRKSGGDTGELFF.